This T cell receptor (beta chain) was sequenced during a study of naive and memory T cell subsets. Amplification of ligated cDNA took four PCR rounds with SP2 and nested alpha and beta constant primers. Blood and skin TCR RNA was reverse transcribed with alpha and beta constant primers. Via MiXCR, TCRdb re-called the 5' RACE reads, giving one row per CDR3 protein. The sample has over 45,000 distinct CDR3 sequences, 6.5% to 8.5% seen once. TCR cDNA received a 3' ligated oligonucleotide that carried a UMI. Whole-blood samples were over 2 ml of peripheral blood from healthy adult volunteers. Input was about 1 to 1000 ng of DNase-treated total RNA without cell sorting. General study points: Potentially, T cell activation and differentiation skew this RNA-based measurement.

This clonotype was found many times. Its antigen is not known. This receptor was taken from a female donor in good health.

In DNA, the CDR3 is TGTGCCAGCAGTTCTCCCGGGACCATCTATGGCTACACCTTC. Translating it yields CASSSPGTIYGYTF. The J gene is TRBJ1-2, the V gene TRBV28, with TRBD1 as a possible D gene (5 bases). This CDR3 contains 14 residues. Deletions cut 4 bases from V and 4 bases from J, with 13 bases between. CDR1 is MDHEN, CDR2 SYDVKM, per germline.